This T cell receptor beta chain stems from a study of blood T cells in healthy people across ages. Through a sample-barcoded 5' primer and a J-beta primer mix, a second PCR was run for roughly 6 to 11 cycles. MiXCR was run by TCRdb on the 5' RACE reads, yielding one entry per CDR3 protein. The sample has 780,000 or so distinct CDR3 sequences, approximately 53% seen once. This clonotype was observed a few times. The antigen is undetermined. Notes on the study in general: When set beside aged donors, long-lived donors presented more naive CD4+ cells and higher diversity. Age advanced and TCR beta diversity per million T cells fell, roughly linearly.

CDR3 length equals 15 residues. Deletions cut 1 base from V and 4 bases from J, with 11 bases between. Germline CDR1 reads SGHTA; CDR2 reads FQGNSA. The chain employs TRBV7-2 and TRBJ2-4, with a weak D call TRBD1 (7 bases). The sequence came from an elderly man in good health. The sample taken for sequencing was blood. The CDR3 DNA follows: TGTGCCAGCAGCTTAGTGGGGGGACAGAAAAACATTCAGTACTTC. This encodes CASSLVGGQKNIQYF. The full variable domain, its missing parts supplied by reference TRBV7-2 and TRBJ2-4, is GAGVSQSPSNKVTEKGKDVELRCDPISGHTALYWYRQSLGQGLEFLIYFQGNSAPDKSGLPSDRFSAERTGGSVSTLTIQRTQQEDSAVYLCASSLVGGQKNIQYFGAGTRLSVL.